This T cell receptor beta chain originates from a study of regulatory T cells in long-lasting Graves disease. Time point specified: newly diagnosed GD, antithyroid drugs for less than 3 months. Extracted RNA from PBMCs served as the source of the TCR library. EDTA tubes received 7.5 to 9 milliliters of drawn peripheral blood. This CDR3 is built from 14 residues. Looked up from germline, CDR1 is LNHDA and CDR2 is SQIVND (reference sequence). V was shortened by 3 bases and J by 5 bases, with 10 bases between the two germline ends. Both iRepertoire HTBI primers and Arm-PCR of CDR3 regions were used to build the TCR beta libraries. TCRdb passed the multiplex PCR reads through MiXCR, listing each CDR3 protein once. Of about 500,000 distinct CDR3 sequences listed, about 11% were seen once; the top ten hold about 8.3%. These data also featured in a second study, about T cells in Graves' hyperthyroidism and ophthalmopathy. That study adds: Blood shared most expanded thyroid clonotypes above 0.001.

Sequences were derived from peripheral blood mononuclear cells (PBMCs), sampled at new diagnosis, from a patient treated with antithyroid drugs. The chain uses TRBV19 and TRBJ2-2; D not certain. The receptor's source is a woman aged 25-40 years with Graves disease. The CDR3, as DNA: TGTGCCAGTAGTATTCTGGGGTTTACCGGGGAGCTGTTTTTT. Residues: CASSILGFTGELFF.